The entry below describes one T cell receptor beta chain. Its antigen is still unknown. Locally advanced or metastatic urothelial carcinoma was diagnosed in the patients. The data derive from a study of PD-L1 blockade in urothelial cancer. Study-level background: Prior chemotherapy ranged from 0 to 3 regimens per patient. Researchers looked at the blood 3 weeks (second dose) and 6 weeks after treatment began. Study-wide results and caveats: Stronger expansion of tumor-associated clones in blood at 3 weeks distinguished durable-benefit patients.

TCRdb's table, derived via immunoSEQ multiplex PCR, lists solely in-frame clones and lacks some. This table holds some 32,000 clones, roughly 84% found once. Germline CDR1 MNHEY, CDR2 SVGAGI. V dropped 7 bases and J dropped 5 bases, with 11 bases sitting between them. The CDR3 runs to 12 residues. Sample: PBMCs, taken around atezolizumab (anti-PD-L1) treatment. This sequence was found in a man aged 55 to 70 with urothelial cancer. The rearrangement uses TRBV6-5 and TRBJ1-2; D ambiguous. The CDR3 sequence is CASIDYTYGYTF. CDR3 DNA: TGTGCCAGCATTGACTATACGTATGGCTACACCTTC.